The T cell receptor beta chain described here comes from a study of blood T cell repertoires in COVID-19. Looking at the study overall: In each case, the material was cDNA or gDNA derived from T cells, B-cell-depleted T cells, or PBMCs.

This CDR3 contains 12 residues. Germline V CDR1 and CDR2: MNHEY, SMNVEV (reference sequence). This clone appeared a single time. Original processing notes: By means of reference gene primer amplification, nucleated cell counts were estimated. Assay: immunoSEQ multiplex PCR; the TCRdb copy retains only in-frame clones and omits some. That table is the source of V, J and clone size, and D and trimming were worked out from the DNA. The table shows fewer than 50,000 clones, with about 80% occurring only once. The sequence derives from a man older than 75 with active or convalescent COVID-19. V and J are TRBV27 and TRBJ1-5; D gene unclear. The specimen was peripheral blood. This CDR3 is CATRGGNQPQHF. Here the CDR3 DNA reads TGTGCGACCCGAGGAGGCAATCAGCCCCAGCATTTT.